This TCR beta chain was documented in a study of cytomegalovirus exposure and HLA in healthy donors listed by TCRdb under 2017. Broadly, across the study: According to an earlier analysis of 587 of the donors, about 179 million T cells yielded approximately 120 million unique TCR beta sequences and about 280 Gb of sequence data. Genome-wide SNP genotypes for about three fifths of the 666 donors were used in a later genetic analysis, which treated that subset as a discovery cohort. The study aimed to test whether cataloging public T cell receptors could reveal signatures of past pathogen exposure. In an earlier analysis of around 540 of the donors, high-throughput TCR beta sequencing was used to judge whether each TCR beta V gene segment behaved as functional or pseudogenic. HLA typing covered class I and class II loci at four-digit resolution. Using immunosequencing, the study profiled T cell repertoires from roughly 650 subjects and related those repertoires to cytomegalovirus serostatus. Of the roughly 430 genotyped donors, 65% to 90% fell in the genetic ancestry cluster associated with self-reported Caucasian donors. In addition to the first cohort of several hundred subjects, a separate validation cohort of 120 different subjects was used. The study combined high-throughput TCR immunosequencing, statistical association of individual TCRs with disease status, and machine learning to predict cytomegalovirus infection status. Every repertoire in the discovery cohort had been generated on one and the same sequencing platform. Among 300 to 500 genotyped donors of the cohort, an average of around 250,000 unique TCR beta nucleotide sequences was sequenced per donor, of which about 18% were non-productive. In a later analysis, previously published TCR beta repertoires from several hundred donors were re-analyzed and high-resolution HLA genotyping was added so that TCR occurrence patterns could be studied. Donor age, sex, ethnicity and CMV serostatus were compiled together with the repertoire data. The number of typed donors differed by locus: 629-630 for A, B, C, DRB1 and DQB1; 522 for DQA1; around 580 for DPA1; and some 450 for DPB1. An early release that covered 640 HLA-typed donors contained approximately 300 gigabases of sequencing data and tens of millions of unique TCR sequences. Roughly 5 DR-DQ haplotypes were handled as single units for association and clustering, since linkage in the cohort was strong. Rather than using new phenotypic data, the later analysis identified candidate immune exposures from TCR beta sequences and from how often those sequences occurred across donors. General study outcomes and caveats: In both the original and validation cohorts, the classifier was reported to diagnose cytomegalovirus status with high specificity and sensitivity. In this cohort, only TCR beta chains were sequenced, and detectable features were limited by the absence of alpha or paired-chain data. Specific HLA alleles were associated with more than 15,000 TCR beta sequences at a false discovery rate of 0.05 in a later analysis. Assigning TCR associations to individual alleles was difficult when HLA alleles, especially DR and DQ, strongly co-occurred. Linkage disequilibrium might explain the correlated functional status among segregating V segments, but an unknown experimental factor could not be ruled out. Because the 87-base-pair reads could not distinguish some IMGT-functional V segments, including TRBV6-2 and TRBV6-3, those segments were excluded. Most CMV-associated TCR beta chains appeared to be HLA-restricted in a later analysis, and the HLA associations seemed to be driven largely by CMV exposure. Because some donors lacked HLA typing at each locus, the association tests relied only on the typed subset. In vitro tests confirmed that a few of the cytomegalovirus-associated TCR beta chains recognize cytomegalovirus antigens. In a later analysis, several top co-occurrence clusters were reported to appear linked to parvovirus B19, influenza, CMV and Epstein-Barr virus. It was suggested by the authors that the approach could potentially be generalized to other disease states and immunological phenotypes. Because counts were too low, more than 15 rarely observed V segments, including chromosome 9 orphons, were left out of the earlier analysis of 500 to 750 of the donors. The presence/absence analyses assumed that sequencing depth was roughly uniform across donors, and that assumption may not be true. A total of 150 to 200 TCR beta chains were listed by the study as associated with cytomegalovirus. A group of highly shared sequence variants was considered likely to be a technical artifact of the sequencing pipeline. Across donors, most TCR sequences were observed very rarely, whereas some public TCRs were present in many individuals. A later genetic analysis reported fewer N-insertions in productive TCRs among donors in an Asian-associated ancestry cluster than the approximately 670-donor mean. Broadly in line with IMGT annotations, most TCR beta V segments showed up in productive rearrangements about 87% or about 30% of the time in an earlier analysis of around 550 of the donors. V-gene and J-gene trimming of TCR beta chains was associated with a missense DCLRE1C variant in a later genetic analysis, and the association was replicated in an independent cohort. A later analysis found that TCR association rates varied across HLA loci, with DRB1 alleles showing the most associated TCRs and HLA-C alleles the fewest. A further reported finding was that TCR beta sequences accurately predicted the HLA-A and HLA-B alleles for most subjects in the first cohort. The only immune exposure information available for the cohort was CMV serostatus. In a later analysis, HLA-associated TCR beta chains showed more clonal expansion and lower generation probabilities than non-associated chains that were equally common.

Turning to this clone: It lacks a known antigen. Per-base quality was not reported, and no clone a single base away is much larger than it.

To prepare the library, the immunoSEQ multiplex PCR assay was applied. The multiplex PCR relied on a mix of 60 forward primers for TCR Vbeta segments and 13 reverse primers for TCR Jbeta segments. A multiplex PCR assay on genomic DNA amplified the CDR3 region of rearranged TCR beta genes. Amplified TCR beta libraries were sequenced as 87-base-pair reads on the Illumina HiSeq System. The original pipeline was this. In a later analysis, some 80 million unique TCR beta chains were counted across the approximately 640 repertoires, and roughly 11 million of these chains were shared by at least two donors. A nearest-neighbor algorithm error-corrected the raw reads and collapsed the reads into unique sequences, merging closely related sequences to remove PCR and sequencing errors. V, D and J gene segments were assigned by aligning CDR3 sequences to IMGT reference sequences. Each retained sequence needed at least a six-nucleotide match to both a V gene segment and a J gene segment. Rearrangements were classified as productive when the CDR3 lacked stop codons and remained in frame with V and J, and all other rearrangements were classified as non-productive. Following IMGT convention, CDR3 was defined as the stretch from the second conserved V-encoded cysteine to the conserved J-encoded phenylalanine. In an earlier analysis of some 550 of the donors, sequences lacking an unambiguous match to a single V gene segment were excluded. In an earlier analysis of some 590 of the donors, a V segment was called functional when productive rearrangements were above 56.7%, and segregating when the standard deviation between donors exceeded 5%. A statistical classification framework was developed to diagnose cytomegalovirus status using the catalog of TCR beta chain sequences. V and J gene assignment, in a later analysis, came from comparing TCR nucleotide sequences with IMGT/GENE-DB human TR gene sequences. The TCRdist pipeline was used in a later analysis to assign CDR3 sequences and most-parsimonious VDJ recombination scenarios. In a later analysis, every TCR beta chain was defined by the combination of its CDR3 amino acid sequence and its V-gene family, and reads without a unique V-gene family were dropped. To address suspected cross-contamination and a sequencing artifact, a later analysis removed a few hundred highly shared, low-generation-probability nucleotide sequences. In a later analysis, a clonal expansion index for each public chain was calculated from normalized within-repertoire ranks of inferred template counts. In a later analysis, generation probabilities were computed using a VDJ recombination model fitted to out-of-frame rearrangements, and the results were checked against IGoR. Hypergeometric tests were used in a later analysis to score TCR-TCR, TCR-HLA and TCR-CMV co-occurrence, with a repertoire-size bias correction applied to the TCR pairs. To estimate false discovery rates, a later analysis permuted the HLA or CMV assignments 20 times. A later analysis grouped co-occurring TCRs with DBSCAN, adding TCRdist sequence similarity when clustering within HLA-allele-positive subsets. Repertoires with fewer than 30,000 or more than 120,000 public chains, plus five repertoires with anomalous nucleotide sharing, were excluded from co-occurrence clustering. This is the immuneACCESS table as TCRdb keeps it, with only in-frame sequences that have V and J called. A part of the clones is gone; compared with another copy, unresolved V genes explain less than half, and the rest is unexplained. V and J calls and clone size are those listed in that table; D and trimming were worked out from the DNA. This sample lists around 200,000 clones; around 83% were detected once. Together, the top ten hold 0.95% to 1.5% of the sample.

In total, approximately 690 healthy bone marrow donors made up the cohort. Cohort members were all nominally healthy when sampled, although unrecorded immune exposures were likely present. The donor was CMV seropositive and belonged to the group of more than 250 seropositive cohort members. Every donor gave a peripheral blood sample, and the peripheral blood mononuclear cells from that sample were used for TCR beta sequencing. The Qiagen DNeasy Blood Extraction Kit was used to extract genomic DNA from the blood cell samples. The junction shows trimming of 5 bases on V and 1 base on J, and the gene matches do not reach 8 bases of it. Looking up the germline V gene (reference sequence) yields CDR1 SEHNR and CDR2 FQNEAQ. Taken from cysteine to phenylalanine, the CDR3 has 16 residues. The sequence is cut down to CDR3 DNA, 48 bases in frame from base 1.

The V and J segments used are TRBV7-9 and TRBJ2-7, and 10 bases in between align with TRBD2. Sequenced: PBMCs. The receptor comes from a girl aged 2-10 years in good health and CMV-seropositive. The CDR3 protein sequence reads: CASSTSSGSLSYEQYF. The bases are TGTGCCAGCAGCACGTCTAGCGGGAGTTTGTCCTACGAGCAGTACTTC.